The 17 T cell receptor beta chains in this list originate from one sample, sequenced in a study of beta chain features in type 1 diabetes. Study-wide results and limits: Significant though moderate, a shortening of TCRB CDR3s appeared in all four CD4+ subsets of Type 1 diabetes patients.

Antigen specificity for these receptors is unknown. The authors reverse transcribed all of the isolated RNA, so sequencing captured expressed TCRB transcripts. Sequencing used immunoSEQ multiplex PCR; TCRdb keeps in-frame clones, though not all of them. Of 500,000 to 800,000 clones detected, 9.5% to 15% appear once; the ten largest clones hold 0.095% to 0.15%. The material sequenced was naive CD4+ T cells from blood. The source of these receptors is a man younger than 45 with type 1 diabetes.

This clone was observed a few times. V usage is TRBV18 and J usage is TRBJ2-6; TRBD1 matches 7 bases. The V segment lost 1 base and the J segment 4 bases; nucleotides outside the gene matches: 4. Germline V gives CDR1 KGHSH, CDR2 LQKENI. The CDR3 loop spans 16 amino acids. The CDR3 bases are TGTGCCAGCTCACCACTCGACAGGGCCGGGGCCAACGTCCTGACTTTC. Its translation: CASSPLDRAGANVLTF.

There are many counts of this clone. The chain joins TRBV2 to TRBJ2-1, with 7 bases fitting TRBD2. The CDR3 runs to 14 residues. The trim removed 8 bases at V and 7 bases at J, leaving 11 bases unmatched. The V gene's germline CDR1 is SNHLY and CDR2 FYNNEI. The CDR3 here is CASGRLAPRNEQFF. CDR3 coding DNA: TGTGCCAGCGGAAGACTAGCTCCTCGGAATGAGCAGTTCTTC.

A few counts support this clone. Additional DNA sequences in this sample encode the identical CDR3. The chain couples TRBV20-1 to TRBJ1-2; no clear D gene. Germline CDR1 reads DFQATT; CDR2 reads SNEGSKA (reference sequence). This CDR3 is 11 amino acids long. V lost 1 base and J lost 1, with 1 base in between. The CDR3 loop is CSARVNYGYTF. DNA for the CDR3: TGCAGTGCTAGAGTTAACTATGGCTACACCTTC.

The rearrangement uses TRBV25-1 and TRBJ1-4, with D possibly matching TRBD1 (5 bases). CDR1 is MGHDK, CDR2 SYGVNS, per germline. This CDR3 spans 15 amino acids. Trimming cost V 1 base and J 5 bases, with 11 bases left between them. DNA for the CDR3: TGTGCCAGCAGTGAATCGAGGGGCTGGAATGAAAAACTGTTTTTT. Amino acids: CASSESRGWNEKLFF.

CDR3 in amino acids: CASSSQGSPNEKLFF. DNA of the CDR3: TGTGCCAGCAGCAGCCAAGGGAGTCCAAATGAAAAACTGTTTTTT. This chain connects TRBV5-6 to TRBJ1-4; no definite D call. This CDR3 has 15 residues. Between the trimmed V and J ends, which lost 4 bases and 5 bases, there was a span of 15 bases. Germline values: CDR1 SGHDT, CDR2 YYEEEE.

CDR3 DNA sequence: TGTGCCAGCAGCACAAACCTCCGGGACCAAGGCTACACCTTC. Amino acids: CASSTNLRDQGYTF. The chain carries TRBV11-1 and TRBJ1-2; a weak D match, TRBD1 (5 bases). The V and J ends lost 5 bases and 8 bases respectively, with 18 bases between them. There are 14 residues in the CDR3. Germline-derived CDR1 and CDR2 are SGHAT and FQDESV (reference sequence).

V usage is TRBV30 and J usage is TRBJ2-3; 8 bases are a match to TRBD2. This CDR3 comprises 13 residues. CDR1 and CDR2 (germline): GTSNPN, SVGIG (reference sequence). V lost 6 bases and J lost 0; bases outside the gene matches: 2. The CDR3 protein is CACSGGSTDTQYF. The DNA for the CDR3 is TGTGCCTGCAGCGGGGGCAGCACAGATACGCAGTATTTT.

The sample holds a few counts of this clone. This chain joins TRBV6-5 and TRBJ1-1; D may be TRBD1 (6 bases). V lost 6 bases to trimming and J lost 7 bases, with 12 bases between them. Germline assignment: CDR1 MNHEY and CDR2 SVGAGI. This CDR3 region has 12 residues. The DNA of the CDR3 is TGTGCCAGCAGCCAGAACAGGGATGAAGCTTTCTTT. Translating it yields CASSQNRDEAFF.

The J gene is TRBJ1-5, the V gene TRBV6-6, with D unresolved. The CDR3 covers 13 residues. CDR1 and CDR2 (germline): MNHNY, SVGAGI (reference sequence). Trimming pared 5 bases from V and 7 bases from J, leaving 12 bases between. This CDR3 is CASSTQMRQPQHF. The CDR3 DNA is TGTGCCAGCAGTACACAGATGAGGCAGCCCCAGCATTTT.

Concerning this clone itself: This specimen includes other DNA sequences encoding the same CDR3. This chain connects TRBV7-2 to TRBJ1-2; the D is unclear. V lost 5 bases and J 4 bases, leaving 14 bases between the germline ends. Germline V gene data show CDR1 as SGHTA and CDR2 as FQGNSA. The CDR3 sequence is 14 residues long. CDR3 sequence (DNA): TGTGCCAGCAGCCCTCGGAGAGGGTTCTATGGCTACACCTTC. This codes for CASSPRRGFYGYTF. The complete variable domain, with remaining parts taken from reference TRBV7-2 and TRBJ1-2, reads GAGVSQSPSNKVTEKGKDVELRCDPISGHTALYWYRQSLGQGLEFLIYFQGNSAPDKSGLPSDRFSAERTGGSVSTLTIQRTQQEDSAVYLCASSPRRGFYGYTFGSGTRLTVV.

The chain has TRBV4-3 and TRBJ2-1, with 12 bases fitting TRBD2. Germline CDR1 and CDR2: LGHNA and YSLEER. Trimming at V came to 1 base and at J to 12 bases, leaving 10 bases not matched to a gene. The CDR3 runs to 16 residues. As DNA, the CDR3 is TGCGCCAGCAGCCAAGTTCTACTAGCGGGGGGCCGGGGGCAGTTCTTC. This gives the protein CASSQVLLAGGRGQFF.

In this sample, this clone turned up a few times. The chain couples TRBV5-1 to TRBJ1-6; D not certain. Germline V lookup: CDR1 SGHRS, CDR2 YFSETQ. The CDR3 is 16 amino acids. Deletions cut 0 bases from V and 0 bases from J, with 7 bases between. CDR3 coding DNA: TGCGCCAGCAGCTTGGCCGGGAGCTCCTATAATTCACCCCTCCACTTT. It codes for CASSLAGSSYNSPLHF. Filled out from reference TRBV5-1 and TRBJ1-6, the complete variable domain reads KAGVTQTPRYLIKTRGQQVTLSCSPISGHRSVSWYQQTPGQGLQFLFEYFSETQRNKGNFPGRFSGRQFSNSRSEMNVSTLELGDSALYLCASSLAGSSYNSPLHFGNGTRLTVT.

This chain joins TRBV29-1 and TRBJ2-5; D is perhaps TRBD2 (5 bases). V shed 0 bases and J shed 5 bases, with 13 bases lying between them. The CDR3 is 14 amino acids. Germline assignment: CDR1 SQVTM and CDR2 ANQGSEA. CDR3 in amino acids: CSVEEHGVMETQYF. The CDR3 DNA follows: TGCAGCGTTGAAGAGCACGGGGTTATGGAGACCCAGTACTTC.

The chain has TRBV4-3 and TRBJ1-2, with D perhaps matching TRBD1 (5 bases). The CDR3 is made up of 17 amino acids. The ends were cut back, 4 bases at V and 0 bases at J, with 18 bases in the middle. CDR1 and CDR2 (germline): LGHNA, YSLEER. CDR3 amino acids: CASSRKIDSGANYGYTF. In DNA, the CDR3 is TGCGCCAGCAGCCGCAAGATCGACAGCGGAGCTAACTATGGCTACACCTTC.

V gene TRBV28 combines with J gene TRBJ2-2, with a possible D match to TRBD1 (5 bases). The germline V gene has CDR1 MDHEN and CDR2 SYDVKM. Trimming cost V 8 bases and J 5 bases, with 9 bases left between them. The CDR3 extends over 12 amino acids. This CDR3 is CASRRGTGELFF. The CDR3 DNA is TGTGCCAGCCGAAGGGGAACCGGGGAGCTGTTTTTT.

This clone was detected a few times. The chain recombines TRBV7-2 with TRBJ1-6, with D possibly matching TRBD1 (5 bases). V shed 0 bases and J shed 7 bases, with 10 bases lying between them. This CDR3 is 15 amino acids long. Germline CDR1 is SGHTA and CDR2 is FQGNSA. CDR3 bases: TGTGCCAGCAGCTTAGCTGGAGGGGCAAATTCACCCCTCCACTTT. It specifies CASSLAGGANSPLHF. Filled out from reference TRBV7-2 and TRBJ1-6, the complete variable domain reads GAGVSQSPSNKVTEKGKDVELRCDPISGHTALYWYRQSLGQGLEFLIYFQGNSAPDKSGLPSDRFSAERTGGSVSTLTIQRTQQEDSAVYLCASSLAGGANSPLHFGNGTRLTVT.

This clone showed up just a few times. The CDR3 protein is CASSPGTPNTEAFF. The CDR3 DNA is TGTGCCAGCAGTCCCGGGACACCGAACACTGAAGCTTTCTTT. V is TRBV28 and J is TRBJ1-1; possible D gene TRBD1, 6 bases. Germline CDR1 and CDR2: MDHEN and SYDVKM. Deletions cut 5 bases from V and 1 base from J, with 11 bases between. This CDR3 has 14 residues.